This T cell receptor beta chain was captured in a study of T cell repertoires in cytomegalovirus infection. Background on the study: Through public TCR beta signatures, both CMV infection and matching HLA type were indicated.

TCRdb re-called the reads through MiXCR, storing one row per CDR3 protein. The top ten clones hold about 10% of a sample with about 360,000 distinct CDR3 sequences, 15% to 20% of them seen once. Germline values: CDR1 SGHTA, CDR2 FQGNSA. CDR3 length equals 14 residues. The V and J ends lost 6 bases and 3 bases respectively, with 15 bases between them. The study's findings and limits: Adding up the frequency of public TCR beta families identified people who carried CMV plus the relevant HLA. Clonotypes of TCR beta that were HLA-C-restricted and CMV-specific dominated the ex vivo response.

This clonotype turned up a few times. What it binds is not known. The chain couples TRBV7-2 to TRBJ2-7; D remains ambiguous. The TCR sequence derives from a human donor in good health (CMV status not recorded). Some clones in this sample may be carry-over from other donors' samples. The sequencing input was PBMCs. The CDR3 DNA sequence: TGTGCCAGCAGAGACTCGGCAGGCCGCTACGAGCAGTACTTC. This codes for CASRDSAGRYEQYF.